This is a list of T cell receptor beta chains from one sample in a study of OX40 agonist ivuxolimab in advanced cancers. Produced via immunoSEQ multiplex PCR; TCRdb's table is partial and in-frame only. The sample comprises tens of thousands of clones, roughly 92% of which are singletons, and 2.8% rests with the top ten. Sequenced here: CD4+ or CD8+ T cells sorted from blood, sampled in a trial of the OX40 agonist ivuxolimab. The receptors were gathered from an adult with an advanced solid tumor such as melanoma, head and neck, liver or kidney cancer. CDR3s include the opening cysteine and the closing phenylalanine or tryptophan. Fields, in order: D gene, V gene, J gene, clone size, CDR3 DNA, CDR3 protein. The D gene is left open where the match is weak. Rows may omit the clone size; those that give it use once, few, many or a size class.

>TRBD1|TRBV28|TRBJ1-1|-
TGTGCCAGCAGTTTCGTCGGGACAGGTCCGAACACTGAAGCTTTCTTT
CASSFVGTGPNTEAFF
>TRBD1|TRBV2|TRBJ1-4|-
TGTGCCAGAAGGACAGGGGGTGAAAAACTGTTTTTT
CARRTGGEKLFF
>-|TRBV4-1|TRBJ2-7|few
TGCGCCAGCAGCCAAGGAACTCCACAAAACCCCTACGAGCAGTACTTC
CASSQGTPQNPYEQYF
>-|TRBV7-9|TRBJ1-5|-
TGTGCCAGCAGCTTAGGCGAGTCGGACAATCAGCCCCAGCATTTT
CASSLGESDNQPQHF
>-|TRBV9|TRBJ1-1|-
TGTGCCAGCAGCGTAGCCGTGAACACTGAAGCTTTCTTT
CASSVAVNTEAFF
>-|TRBV9|TRBJ2-2|-
TGTGCCAGCAGCGTTGACAGGGAGGTTGGTGGGGAGCTGTTTTTT
CASSVDREVGGELFF
>-|TRBV18|TRBJ1-1|-
TGTGCCAGCTCACGGGGGGAAACTGAAGCTTTCTTT
CASSRGETEAFF
>-|TRBV19|TRBJ1-1|-
TGTGCCAGTAGCCTGTCTGGTTTGAGGGACACTGAAGCTTTCTTT
CASSLSGLRDTEAFF
>TRBD2|TRBV9|TRBJ2-5|once
TGTGCCAGCAGCGTAGGAGTAGCGGGGGCACAAGAGACCCAGTACTTC
CASSVGVAGAQETQYF
>-|TRBV19|TRBJ1-5|-
TGTGCCAGTAGTATAGGCCCCATTAGCAATCAGCCCCAGCATTTT
CASSIGPISNQPQHF
>-|TRBV7-8|TRBJ1-5|-
TGTACCAGCAGCTTAGGGACGGTACCGCGGTCCCAGCATTTT
CTSSLGTVPRSQHF
>-|TRBV30|TRBJ1-6|once
TGTGCCTGGAGTGTACTGGCCGATTCACCCCTCCACTTT
CAWSVLADSPLHF
>-|TRBV6-5|TRBJ1-3|once
TGTGCCAGCAGCCCCAACCCAGACTCTGGAAACACCATATATTTT
CASSPNPDSGNTIYF
>TRBD1|TRBV5-1|TRBJ2-5|-
TGCGCCAGCAGCTTGGGGGACAGCCTACAAGAGACCCAGTACTTC
CASSLGDSLQETQYF
>TRBD1|TRBV5-6|TRBJ2-3|once
TGTGCCAGCAGTTTTGGACAGGGTTGGACAGATACGCAGTATTTT
CASSFGQGWTDTQYF
>TRBD2|TRBV5-1|TRBJ2-5|-
TGCGCCAGCAGCTTGGTCCTAGCGGGAGGGGGAGCAGAGACCCAGTACTTC
CASSLVLAGGGAETQYF
>-|TRBV29-1|TRBJ1-1|-
TGCAGCGCCCCGGGACACAAGAACACTGAAGCTTTCTTT
CSAPGHKNTEAFF
>-|TRBV5-1|TRBJ2-6|-
TGCGCCAGCAGCTTGGACCCTGGGGCCAACGTCCTGACTTTC
CASSLDPGANVLTF
>-|TRBV5-4|TRBJ2-7|-
TGTGCCAGCAGCGCCGGTGGGTACGAGCAGTACTTC
CASSAGGYEQYF
>TRBD2|TRBV18|TRBJ2-3|-
TGTGCCAGCTCACCATTCCCTAGCGGGACAGATACGCAGTATTTT
CASSPFPSGTDTQYF
>-|TRBV21-1|TRBJ1-3|-
TGTGCCAGCAGCAAAGAACAACTCTCTGGAAACACCATATATTTT
CASSKEQLSGNTIYF
>-|TRBV20-1|TRBJ2-5|-
TGCAGTGCTCCCCCCGGGGAGACCCAGTACTTC
CSAPPGETQYF
>-|TRBV7-2|TRBJ1-2|-
TGTGCCAGCAGCTTGCCCGGATATGGCTACACCTTC
CASSLPGYGYTF
>-|TRBV28|TRBJ1-1|-
TGTGCCAGCACCACGGCGGCTGAAGCTTTCTTT
CASTTAAEAFF
>-|TRBV6-6|TRBJ2-5|-
TGTGCCAGCAGTGCTACCTCGAGACCAGAGACCCAGTACTTC
CASSATSRPETQYF
>-|TRBV5-1|TRBJ2-4|-
TGCGCCAGCAGCTTGGGAGAAACCCTAGCCAAAAACATTCAGTACTTC
CASSLGETLAKNIQYF
>-|TRBV19|TRBJ1-2|-
TGTGCCAGTGGTGTTAACTATGGCTACACCTTC
CASGVNYGYTF
>TRBD1|TRBV5-1|TRBJ2-7|-
TGCGCCAGCAGCTTCCGGACAGGGAGCTCCTACGAGCAGTACTTC
CASSFRTGSSYEQYF
>TRBD2|TRBV2|TRBJ2-7|-
TGTGCCAGCAGTGAAGAGGGAGGGTACTCCTACGAGCAGTACTTC
CASSEEGGYSYEQYF
>-|TRBV5-6|TRBJ2-7|-
TGTGCCAGCAGCGGACCCGGGACTGAGGGGTTCTACGAGCAGTACTTC
CASSGPGTEGFYEQYF
>-|TRBV5-1|TRBJ1-1|-
TGCGCCAGCAGTCGGACGGGGAACACTGAAGCTTTCTTT
CASSRTGNTEAFF
>-|TRBV5-5|TRBJ2-6|-
TGTGCCAGCAGCTTCGGGGGCACTGGGGCCAACGTCCTGACTTTC
CASSFGGTGANVLTF
>-|TRBV7-8|TRBJ1-2|-
TGTGCCAGCAGCCGAGGACAGTGGGGAAACTATGGCTACACCTTC
CASSRGQWGNYGYTF
>-|TRBV29-1|TRBJ2-7|-
TGCAGCGTTGGCGGGACCTACGAGCAGTACTTC
CSVGGTYEQYF
>-|TRBV28|TRBJ1-5|-
TGTGCCAGCAGTCGGCCAATGGGGGGGAATCAGCCCCAGCATTTT
CASSRPMGGNQPQHF
>-|TRBV27|TRBJ1-2|-
TGTGCCAGCAGTTTATCCAAGGACAGTGATGGCTACACCTTC
CASSLSKDSDGYTF
>-|TRBV2|TRBJ2-3|-
TGTGCCACTCAAGGGGGAGGCCCAGATACGCAGTATTTT
CATQGGGPDTQYF
>TRBD1|TRBV11-1|TRBJ1-2|-
TGTGCCAGCAGCTATCAGGGGGCCGATGGCTACACCTTC
CASSYQGADGYTF
>-|TRBV5-6|TRBJ2-3|-
TGTGCCAGCAGCAGGAGGGATACGCAGTATTTT
CASSRRDTQYF
>-|TRBV15|TRBJ2-5|-
TGTGCCACCAGCAGAGACCCCCTAGAGACCCAGTACTTC
CATSRDPLETQYF
>-|TRBV5-1|TRBJ2-3|-
TGCGCCAGCAGCTTGGCCCCTAATTCAGATACGCAGTATTTT
CASSLAPNSDTQYF
>TRBD1|TRBV5-1|TRBJ1-4|-
TGCGCCAGCAGCACCGGACAGGGGGGTGAAAAACTGTTTTTT
CASSTGQGGEKLFF
>-|TRBV5-1|TRBJ1-2|-
TGCGCCAGCAGCTTGGAACAGGGAATTAACTATGGCTACACCTTC
CASSLEQGINYGYTF
>TRBD1|TRBV11-2|TRBJ1-3|-
TGTGCCAGCAGCTCGGGACAGGGGGCAGGCGGAAACACCATATATTTT
CASSSGQGAGGNTIYF
>-|TRBV5-6|TRBJ1-2|-
TGTGCCAGCAGCCGACGTGGCTATGGCTACACCTTC
CASSRRGYGYTF
>TRBD2|TRBV4-2|TRBJ2-1|-
TGTGCCAGCAGCCGAACTAGCGGGGGGTCGGGGAATGAGCAGTTCTTC
CASSRTSGGSGNEQFF
>-|TRBV4-2|TRBJ2-2|-
TGTGCCAGCAGCCAAGAACGGGGCACCGGGGAGCTGTTTTTT
CASSQERGTGELFF
>TRBD2|TRBV5-1|TRBJ2-1|-
TGCGCCAGCGGGGAGGGCAATGAGCAGTTCTTC
CASGEGNEQFF
>TRBD2|TRBV11-2|TRBJ2-7|-
TGTGCCAGCAGCGAAGGACTAGTCGAAAACTACGAGCAGTACTTC
CASSEGLVENYEQYF
>TRBD1|TRBV19|TRBJ1-2|once
TGTGCCAGTAGCTCGGGACAGCCTTATGGCTACACCTTC
CASSSGQPYGYTF
>-|TRBV19|TRBJ2-7|-
TGTGCCAGTAGTATTCAACTCAGCTACGAGCAGTACTTC
CASSIQLSYEQYF
>TRBD2|TRBV27|TRBJ2-5|-
TGTGCCAGCAGCCCCGCTAGGACTAGCGGGGGGACATCAGAGACCCAGTACTTC
CASSPARTSGGTSETQYF
>-|TRBV28|TRBJ2-2|-
TGTGCCAGCAGTAAGGACTACATGAGGGGGGAGCTGTTTTTT
CASSKDYMRGELFF